A selection of T cell receptor beta chains follows, all from one sample in a study of T cell changes during pregnancy in multiple sclerosis. The assay was immunoSEQ multiplex PCR, and TCRdb's table has in-frame clones only and misses some. This table has over 50,000 clones, approximately 87% appearing once. The sequenced sample was peripheral blood from another person, used as feeder cells. The receptors were sampled from a human donor whose cells served as feeder cells for cultures in a pregnancy study. CDR3s include the opening cysteine and the closing phenylalanine or tryptophan. The D gene is left open where the match is weak. Rows give clone size only sometimes, using once, few, many, or a class for an expanded clone.

j_call,v_call,clone_size,d_call,cdr3_nt,cdr3_aa
TRBJ1-1,TRBV6-1,NA,NA,TGTGCCAGCAGTGAACCGGGGAACACTGAAGCTTTCTTT,CASSEPGNTEAFF
TRBJ1-5,TRBV10-3,NA,NA,TGTGCCATCAGTAATCACAGTAGCAATCAGCCCCAGCATTTT,CAISNHSSNQPQHF
TRBJ2-6,TRBV19,NA,NA,TGTGCCAGTAGCCTAGACGGAAGAAGCTCTGGGGCCAACGTCCTGACTTTC,CASSLDGRSSGANVLTF
TRBJ2-7,TRBV4-2,few,NA,TGTGCCAGCAGCCTCAGGGTCATGTCTGGCTACGAGCAGTACTTC,CASSLRVMSGYEQYF
TRBJ2-5,TRBV7-9,NA,TRBD2,TGTGCCAGCAGCTTCGGACTAGCGGGGGGTACTGAGACCCAGTACTTC,CASSFGLAGGTETQYF
TRBJ1-5,TRBV6-5,NA,TRBD1,TGTGCCAGCAGAGTTACTACAGGGGGCGGTCAGCCCCAGCATTTT,CASRVTTGGGQPQHF
TRBJ2-7,TRBV4-3,NA,NA,TGCGCCAGCAGCCAAGTTGGTCAGGCGAACGAGCAGTACTTC,CASSQVGQANEQYF
TRBJ1-3,TRBV5-1,NA,NA,TGCGCCAGCAGCGGGGGTCCCCGAGACTCTGGAAACACCATATATTTT,CASSGGPRDSGNTIYF
TRBJ2-3,TRBV7-3,NA,NA,TGTGCCAGCAGCTTAAGAGGGGCTTGGGGTACGCAGTATTTT,CASSLRGAWGTQYF
TRBJ2-1,TRBV27,NA,NA,TGTGCCAGCAGTTTTGAGGGGTGGCATGAGCAGTTCTTC,CASSFEGWHEQFF
TRBJ1-1,TRBV29-1,NA,NA,TGCAGCGGCAAAAAATTGAACACTGAAGCTTTCTTT,CSGKKLNTEAFF
TRBJ2-7,TRBV19,NA,NA,TGTGCCAGTCGACTCTCCAGGGAACCCTACGAGCAGTACTTC,CASRLSREPYEQYF
TRBJ1-3,TRBV27,few,NA,TGTGCCAGCAGTTGGAGCAGGGCCGGAAACACCATATATTTT,CASSWSRAGNTIYF
TRBJ2-3,TRBV7-7,NA,NA,TGTGCCAGCAGCTTAGGGGTGGGGAGAAGCACAGATACGCAGTATTTT,CASSLGVGRSTDTQYF
TRBJ2-7,TRBV18,NA,NA,TGTGCCAGCTCCGCTCGTGGTTCCTACGAGCAGTACTTC,CASSARGSYEQYF
TRBJ2-1,TRBV19,NA,TRBD1,TGTGCCAGTAGTCTTGACAGGGCTTATGAGCAGTTCTTC,CASSLDRAYEQFF